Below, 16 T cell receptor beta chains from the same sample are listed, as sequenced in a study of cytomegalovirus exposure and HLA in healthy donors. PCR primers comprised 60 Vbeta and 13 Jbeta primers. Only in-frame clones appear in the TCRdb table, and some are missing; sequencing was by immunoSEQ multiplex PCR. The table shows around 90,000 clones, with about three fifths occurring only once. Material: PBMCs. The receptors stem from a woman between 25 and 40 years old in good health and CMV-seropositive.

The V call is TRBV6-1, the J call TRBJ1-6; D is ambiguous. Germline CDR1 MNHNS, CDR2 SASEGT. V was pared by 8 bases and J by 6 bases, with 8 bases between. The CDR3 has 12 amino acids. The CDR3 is CASGRGNSPLHF. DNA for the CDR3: TGTGCCAGCGGTCGGGGTAATTCACCCCTCCACTTT.

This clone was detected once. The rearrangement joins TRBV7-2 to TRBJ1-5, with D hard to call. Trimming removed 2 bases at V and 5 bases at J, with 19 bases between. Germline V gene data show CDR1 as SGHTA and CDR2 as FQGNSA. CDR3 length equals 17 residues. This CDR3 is CASSLKGIGQRDQPQHF. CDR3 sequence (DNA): TGTGCCAGCAGCTTAAAAGGTATCGGGCAGAGGGATCAGCCCCAGCATTTT.

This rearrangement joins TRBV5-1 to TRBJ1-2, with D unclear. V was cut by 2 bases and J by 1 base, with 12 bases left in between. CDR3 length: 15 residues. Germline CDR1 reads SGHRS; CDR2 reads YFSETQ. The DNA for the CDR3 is TGCGCCAGCAGCTTATCCCTGACTGTTAACTATGGCTACACCTTC. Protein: CASSLSLTVNYGYTF.

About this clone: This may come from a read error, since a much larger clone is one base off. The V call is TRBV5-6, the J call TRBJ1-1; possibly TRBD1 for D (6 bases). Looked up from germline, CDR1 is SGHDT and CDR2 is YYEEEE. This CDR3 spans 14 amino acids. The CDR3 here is CASSLFTGNTGAFF. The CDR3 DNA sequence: TGTGCCAGCAGCTTGTTTACAGGGAACACTGGAGCTTTCTTT.

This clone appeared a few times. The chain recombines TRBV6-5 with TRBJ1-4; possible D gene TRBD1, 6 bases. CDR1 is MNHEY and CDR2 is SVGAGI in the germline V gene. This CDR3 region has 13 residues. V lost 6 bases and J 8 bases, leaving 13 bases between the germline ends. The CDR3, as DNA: TGTGCCAGCAGCAACAGGGAACGGGAAAAACTGTTTTTT. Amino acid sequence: CASSNREREKLFF.

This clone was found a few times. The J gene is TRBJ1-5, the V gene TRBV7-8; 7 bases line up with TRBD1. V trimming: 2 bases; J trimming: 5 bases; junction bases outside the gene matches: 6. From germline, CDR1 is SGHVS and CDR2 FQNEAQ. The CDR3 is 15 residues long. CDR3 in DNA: TGTGCCAGCAGCTTAAGGGCAGGGGGTTATCAGCCCCAGCATTTT. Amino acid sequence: CASSLRAGGYQPQHF.

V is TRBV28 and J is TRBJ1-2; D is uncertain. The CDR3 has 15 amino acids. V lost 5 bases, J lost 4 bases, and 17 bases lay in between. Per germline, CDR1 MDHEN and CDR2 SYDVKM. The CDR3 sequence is CASSLLGRLGYGYTF. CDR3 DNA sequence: TGTGCCAGCAGTCTCCTCGGCAGACTCGGCTATGGCTACACCTTC.

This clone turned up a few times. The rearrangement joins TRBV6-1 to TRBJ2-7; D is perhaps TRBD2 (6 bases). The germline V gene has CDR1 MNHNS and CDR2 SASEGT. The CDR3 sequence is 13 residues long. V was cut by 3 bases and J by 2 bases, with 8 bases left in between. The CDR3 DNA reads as TGTGCCAGCAGTGACGGAGGGGCCTACGAGCAGTACTTC. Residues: CASSDGGAYEQYF.

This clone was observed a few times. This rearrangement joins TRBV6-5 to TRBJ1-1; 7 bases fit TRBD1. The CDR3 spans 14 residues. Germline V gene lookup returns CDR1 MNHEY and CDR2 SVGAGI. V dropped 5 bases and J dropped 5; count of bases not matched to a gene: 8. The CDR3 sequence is CASSTSGGGTEAFF. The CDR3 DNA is TGTGCCAGCAGTACTTCAGGGGGAGGAACTGAAGCTTTCTTT.

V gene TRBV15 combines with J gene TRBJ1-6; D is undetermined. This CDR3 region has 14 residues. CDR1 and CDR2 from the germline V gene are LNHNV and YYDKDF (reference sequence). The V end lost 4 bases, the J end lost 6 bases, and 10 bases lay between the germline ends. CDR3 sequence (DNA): TGTGCCACCAGCATAAGAAGGAGTAATTCACCCCTCCACTTT. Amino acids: CATSIRRSNSPLHF.

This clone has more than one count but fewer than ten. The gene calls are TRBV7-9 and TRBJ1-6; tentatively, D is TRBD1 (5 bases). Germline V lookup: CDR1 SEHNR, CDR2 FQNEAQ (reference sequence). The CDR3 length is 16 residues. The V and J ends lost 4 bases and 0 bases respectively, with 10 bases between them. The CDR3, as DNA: TGTGCCAGCAGCTCCAGACAGAGCTCCTATAATTCACCCCTCCACTTT. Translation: CASSSRQSSYNSPLHF.

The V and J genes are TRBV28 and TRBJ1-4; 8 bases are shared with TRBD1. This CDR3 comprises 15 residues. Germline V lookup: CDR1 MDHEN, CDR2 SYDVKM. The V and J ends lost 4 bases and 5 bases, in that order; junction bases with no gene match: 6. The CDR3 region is CASSSTGAVNEKLFF. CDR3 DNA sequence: TGTGCCAGCAGTTCGACAGGGGCGGTGAATGAAAAACTGTTTTTT.

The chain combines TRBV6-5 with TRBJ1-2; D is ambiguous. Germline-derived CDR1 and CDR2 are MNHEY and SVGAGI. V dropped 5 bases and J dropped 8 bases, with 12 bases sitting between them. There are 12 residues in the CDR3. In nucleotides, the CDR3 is TGTGCCAGCAGTGAAGCGCGAAAGGGCTACACCTTC. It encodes CASSEARKGYTF.

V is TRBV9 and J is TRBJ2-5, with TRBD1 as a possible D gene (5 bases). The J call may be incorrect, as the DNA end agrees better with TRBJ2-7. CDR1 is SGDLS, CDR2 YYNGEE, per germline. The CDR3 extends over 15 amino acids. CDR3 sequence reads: CASSVEQGPLYEQYF. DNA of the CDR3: TGTGCCAGCAGCGTAGAGCAGGGCCCCCTCTACGAGCAGTACTTC.

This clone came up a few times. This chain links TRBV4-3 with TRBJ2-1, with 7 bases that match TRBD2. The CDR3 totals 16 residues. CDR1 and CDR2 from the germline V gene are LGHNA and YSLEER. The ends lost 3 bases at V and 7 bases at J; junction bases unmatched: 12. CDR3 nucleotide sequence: TGCGCCAGCAGCCAGGCCAGCGGGATAGGCCATAATGAGCAGTTCTTC. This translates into CASSQASGIGHNEQFF.

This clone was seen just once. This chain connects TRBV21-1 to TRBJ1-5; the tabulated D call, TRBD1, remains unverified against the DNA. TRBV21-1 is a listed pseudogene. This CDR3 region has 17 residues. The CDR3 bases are TGTGCCAGCAGCAAGAGGGAGACCGACAGGGTGGGTCAGCCCCAGCATTTT. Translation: CASSKRETDRVGQPQHF.